The clone carrying this T cell receptor beta chain was observed a few times. The data belong to a study of blood T cell repertoires in COVID-19. Study in general: COVID-19 samples, acute and convalescent, were from the United States, Italy and Spain.

Per the original data handling: Amplification with reference gene primers provided the estimates of nucleated cell counts. Measured with immunoSEQ multiplex PCR; TCRdb has only the in-frame clones, and not every one. V, J and clone size derive from that table, while D and trimming were established from the DNA sequence. Of over 55,000 clones in the sample, 87% were seen once. Trimming took off 0 bases at V and 4 bases at J, with 6 bases between the two ends. The CDR3 is 14 amino acids. CDR1 and CDR2 from the germline V gene are KGHSH and LQKENI. A Seattle source enrolled patients during active infection and followed them longitudinally.

What was sequenced was peripheral blood. This sequence joins TRBV18 and TRBJ2-2; D is unresolved. The receptor's source is a woman older than 75 with COVID-19, enrolled during active disease. CDR3 bases: TGTGCCAGCTCACCACCCACAGCCACCGGGGAGCTGTTTTTT. Protein sequence: CASSPPTATGELFF.